These 11 T cell receptor beta chains were sequenced from one sample in a study of blood T cells in healthy people across ages (dated by TCRdb to the mid-2010s). The library relied on 5' RACE. The instrument given in TCRdb is Illumina HiSeq 2500. The second PCR ran for about 6 to 12 cycles and used a J-beta primer mix along with a sample-barcoded 5' primer. TCRdb took the public reads, trimmed them with fastp at Q25, ran MiXCR for clone calling and kept in-frame beta chains. Each entry merges the rows of one CDR3 protein and shows their most common DNA and genes. The sample records roughly 680,000 distinct CDR3 sequences, over 40% of which are singletons. Around an eighth of the sample goes to the ten largest clones. Sequencing used blood. These receptors originate from a woman at least 80 years old in good health.

As concerns this clonotype: A much bigger clone sits one base away, suggesting this may be a read error. The CDR3 reads CAGSTKWGGNEQFF. CDR3 DNA: TGTGCCGGCAGTACCAAGTGGGGGGGCAATGAGCAGTTCTTC. The J gene is TRBJ2-1, the V gene TRBV25-1, with 7 bases identical to TRBD2. Germline V gene data show CDR1 as MGHDK and CDR2 as SYGVNS. This CDR3 comprises 14 residues.

In this sample, this clonotype turned up many times. The chain is built from TRBV30 and TRBJ2-7; D gene ambiguous. CDR1 GTSNPN and CDR2 SVGIG come from the germline V gene (reference sequence). This CDR3 has 11 residues. Deletions cut 3 bases from V and 6 bases from J, with 9 bases between. CDR3: CAWSQSREQYF. The CDR3 DNA is TGTGCCTGGAGCCAATCTCGCGAGCAGTACTTC.

This clonotype occurred many times. J is TRBJ2-5 and V is TRBV5-5; TRBD1 matches at 7 bases. J gave up 4 bases and V 4 bases, and 7 bases lay outside the gene matches. The length of the CDR3 is 14 residues. Germline V gene data show CDR1 as SGHKS and CDR2 as YYEKEE (reference sequence). CDR3 protein: CASSGLTGVETQYF. The CDR3 DNA reads as TGTGCCAGCAGCGGGCTAACAGGGGTAGAGACCCAGTACTTC.

The V and J genes are TRBV10-3 and TRBJ2-1; D is uncertain. The germline V gene encodes CDR1 ENHRY and CDR2 SYGVKD. Trimming took off 6 bases at V and 0 bases at J, with 12 bases between the two ends. The CDR3 extends over 15 amino acids. DNA of the CDR3: TGTGCCATCAGGAGAGACTCAAGCTCCTACAATGAGCAGTTCTTC. Amino acid sequence: CAIRRDSSSYNEQFF.

This clonotype was recorded a few times. The chain combines TRBV5-6 with TRBJ2-2, with 8 bases aligning to TRBD2. V gave up 2 bases and J gave up 3 bases; unmatched junction bases: 6. CDR1 and CDR2 (germline): SGHDT, YYEEEE. CDR3 length: 16 amino acids. The CDR3 bases are TGTGCCAGCAGCTTCTCCGGGACTAGAGACACCGGGGAGCTGTTTTTT. Its translation is CASSFSGTRDTGELFF.

This chain joins TRBV29-1 and TRBJ2-7, with D hard to call. The CDR3 contains 12 residues. Germline values: CDR1 SQVTM, CDR2 ANQGSEA. The V end lost 6 bases, the J end lost 4 bases, and 13 bases lay between the germline ends. The CDR3 sequence is CSVRVLDYEQYF. In DNA form, the CDR3 reads TGCAGCGTCCGGGTCCTAGATTACGAGCAGTACTTC.

The chain couples TRBV9 to TRBJ2-3; TRBD1 or TRBD2 may be the D gene (6 bases each). V gave up 0 bases and J gave up 2 bases, with 10 bases separating them. Looked up from germline, CDR1 is SGDLS and CDR2 is YYNGEE. The CDR3 consists of 15 residues. The CDR3 loop reads CASSVEGGLTDTQYF. Here the CDR3 DNA reads TGTGCCAGCAGCGTAGAGGGGGGCCTCACAGATACGCAGTATTTT.

In this sample, this clonotype turned up many times. This chain uses TRBV28 with TRBJ2-1; possible D gene TRBD2, 5 bases. The germline V gene encodes CDR1 MDHEN and CDR2 SYDVKM. V was trimmed by 5 bases and J by 0 bases, leaving 14 bases between them. CDR3 length: 16 residues. The CDR3 nucleotides are TGTGCCAGCAGTCCCCCCGGGGTCTTCTCCTACAATGAGCAGTTCTTC. Its protein product is CASSPPGVFSYNEQFF.

This chain joins TRBV3-1 and TRBJ2-5; 13 bases line up with TRBD2. V was clipped by 4 bases and J by 4 bases; unmatched bases: 3. CDR1 is LGHDT and CDR2 is YNNKEL in the germline V gene (reference sequence). The CDR3 extends over 15 amino acids. For the CDR3, the DNA is TGTGCCAGCAGCCCACTAGCGGGAGGGCTAGAGACCCAGTACTTC. It yields the protein CASSPLAGGLETQYF.

The CDR3 is CASRWGGRGQGSYEQYF. CDR3 nucleotide sequence: TGTGCCAGCAGATGGGGAGGAAGGGGGCAAGGCTCCTACGAGCAGTACTTC. The chain has TRBV21-1 and TRBJ2-7; the table's D call TRBD1 went unverified against the DNA. TRBV21-1 is given as a pseudogene. The CDR3 runs 17 residues.

This chain links TRBV4-2 with TRBJ2-7, with 10 bases aligning to TRBD1. Germline V gene data show CDR1 as LGHNA and CDR2 as YNFKEQ. V was clipped by 0 bases and J by 0 bases; unmatched bases: 8. CDR3 size: 18 residues. The CDR3 reads CASSQDRGTGEFSYEQYF. The CDR3 DNA follows: TGTGCCAGCAGCCAAGACCGTGGGACAGGGGAATTCTCCTACGAGCAGTACTTC.